The entry below gives a single T cell receptor beta chain sequence along with its context. The table came from immunoSEQ multiplex PCR; TCRdb's copy has only in-frame clones and leaves some out. Of 65,000 to 95,000 clones listed, approximately 93% are singletons. The entry originates in a study of cytomegalovirus exposure and HLA in healthy donors. V was shortened by 5 bases and J by 5 bases, with 18 bases between the two germline ends. Germline CDR1 SGHTA, CDR2 FQGNSA. This CDR3 has 16 amino acids. Input material: PBMCs. The sequence came from a young woman in good health and CMV-seronegative. This sequence joins TRBV7-2 and TRBJ2-2, with D possibly being TRBD2 (5 bases). The chain's CDR3 is CASSPKASGFTGELFF. In DNA form, the CDR3 reads TGTGCCAGCAGCCCGAAGGCCAGCGGCTTTACCGGGGAGCTGTTTTTT.